Below, 30 T cell receptor beta chains from the same sample are listed, as sequenced in a study of shared clonotypes between healthy human individuals. The protocol was immunoSEQ multiplex PCR, while the TCRdb copy is restricted to in-frame clones and leaves out a portion. The data show about 2.5 million clones, with around 90% seen just once and 0.37% held by the top ten. Material for sequencing was naive CD4+ T cells from PBMCs. The subset is: CD45RA+ positively selected. The receptors were sampled from a man aged 18-30 years in good health. Some clones in this sample may be carry-over from other donors' samples.

The chain uses TRBV18 and TRBJ2-5; weak D call: TRBD1 (5 bases). The CDR3 covers 14 residues. In germline, CDR1 is KGHSH, CDR2 LQKENI. Trimming removed 4 bases at V and 1 base at J, with 10 bases between. Here the CDR3 DNA reads TGTGCCAGCTCACTAATCGACAGCCAAGAGACCCAGTACTTC. Translation: CASSLIDSQETQYF.

The chain couples TRBV28 to TRBJ2-7; D ambiguous. This CDR3 has 13 amino acids. V lost 5 bases, J lost 2 bases, and 10 bases lay in between. Germline V gene data show CDR1 as MDHEN and CDR2 as SYDVKM. In DNA, the CDR3 is TGTGCCAGCAGTCCCCTGGTGGCCTACGAGCAGTACTTC. Residues: CASSPLVAYEQYF.

This clone was found a few times. The V call is TRBV18, the J call TRBJ1-1; unclear D gene. V was cut by 1 base and J by 0 bases, with 6 bases left in between. Germline-derived CDR1 and CDR2 are KGHSH and LQKENI. This CDR3 has 14 residues. The CDR3 is CASSPLNVNTEAFF. DNA for the CDR3: TGTGCCAGCTCACCACTGAATGTGAACACTGAAGCTTTCTTT.

The rearrangement links TRBV19 to TRBJ2-7, with TRBD1 matching over 8 bases. The CDR3 sequence is 12 residues long. V lost 9 bases to trimming and J lost 3 bases; unmatched junction nucleotides: 4. CDR1 is LNHDA and CDR2 is SQIVND in the germline V gene (reference sequence). The CDR3 is CASQGARYEQYF. CDR3 in DNA: TGTGCCAGCCAGGGGGCTCGCTACGAGCAGTACTTC.

About this clone: At the DNA level, this CDR3 is encoded by other sequences in the same sample as well. The rearrangement links TRBV5-1 to TRBJ2-2, with D uncertain. Germline values: CDR1 SGHRS, CDR2 YFSETQ. V lost 2 bases and J 1 base, leaving 3 bases between the germline ends. This CDR3 has 13 residues. Here the CDR3 DNA reads TGCGCCAGCAGCTTAGGGAACACCGGGGAGCTGTTTTTT. As protein: CASSLGNTGELFF.

A single count supports this clone. The chain employs TRBV28 and TRBJ2-3; 8 bases map to TRBD1. The germline V gene has CDR1 MDHEN and CDR2 SYDVKM. V gave up 4 bases and J gave up 7 bases; unmatched junction bases: 7. The CDR3 loop spans 14 amino acids. Written as DNA, the CDR3 is TGTGCCAGCAGTTCCGGGACAGGCTTATATACGCAGTATTTT. Its translation: CASSSGTGLYTQYF.

The rearrangement links TRBV6-4 to TRBJ2-1; 14 nucleotides line up with TRBD2. V lost 5 bases to trimming and J lost 9 bases; unmatched junction nucleotides: 6. The CDR3 consists of 15 residues. Germline V gene sequence: CDR1 MRHNA, CDR2 SNTAGT. The CDR3 loop is CASSTGTSGSSEQFF. CDR3 nucleotides: TGTGCCAGCAGTACCGGGACTAGCGGGAGTAGTGAGCAGTTCTTC.

This clone was found once. The chain uses TRBV29-1 and TRBJ2-5; 14 bases match TRBD2. The J call may not be correct, given that the DNA end is closer to TRBJ2-7. The CDR3 runs 15 residues. Per germline, CDR1 SQVTM and CDR2 ANQGSEA. The CDR3 region is CSVLGLAGVIYEQYF. As DNA, the CDR3 is TGCAGCGTACTGGGACTAGCGGGAGTCATCTACGAGCAGTACTTC.

The rearrangement links TRBV28 to TRBJ2-7; 7 positions match TRBD2. The CDR3 spans 13 residues. V shed 4 bases, J shed 5 bases, and the junction held 5 bases outside the gene matches. Germline V gene sequence: CDR1 MDHEN, CDR2 SYDVKM. The CDR3 nucleotides read TGTGCCAGCAGTTCCCGACTAGCTGACGAGCAGTACTTC. It yields the protein CASSSRLADEQYF.

The J gene is TRBJ1-2, the V gene TRBV28; D is unresolved. Trimming took off 10 bases at V and 8 bases at J, with 17 bases between the two ends. Germline assignment: CDR1 MDHEN and CDR2 SYDVKM. There are 12 residues in the CDR3. The CDR3 coding sequence is TGTGCCACCGGGGAAAGGGCGCGGGGCTACACCTTC. Protein product: CATGERARGYTF.

The chain joins TRBV6-1 to TRBJ1-3; 7 bases match TRBD1. Germline lookup yields CDR1 MNHNS and CDR2 SASEGT. This CDR3 has 14 amino acids. V gave up 3 bases and J gave up 2 bases; unmatched junction bases: 1. The CDR3 protein is CASSDTGAGNTIYF. The CDR3 DNA reads as TGTGCCAGCAGTGACACAGGGGCTGGAAACACCATATATTTT.

This clone was recorded once. This chain connects TRBV7-9 to TRBJ2-7; TRBD2 matches at 11 bases. Trimming cost V 5 bases and J 7 bases; bases outside gene matches: 16. This CDR3 has 17 residues. The V gene's germline CDR1 is SEHNR and CDR2 FQNEAQ (reference sequence). The CDR3 nucleotides read TGTGCCAGCAGCCTCTTTGCTAGCGGGAGGCACCTTTGGGAGCAGTACTTC. Its protein product is CASSLFASGRHLWEQYF.

A single count supports this clone. The chain is built from TRBV5-4 and TRBJ1-6; D unclear. Germline V lookup: CDR1 SGHNT, CDR2 YYREEE (reference sequence). CDR3 length: 12 residues. Trimming took 5 bases from V and 10 from J, leaving 10 bases between them. The CDR3 sequence: CASSWAESPLHF. The DNA for the CDR3 is TGTGCCAGCAGTTGGGCTGAGTCACCCCTCCACTTT.

The J gene is TRBJ2-7, the V gene TRBV5-1, with 10 positions matching TRBD2. The CDR3 spans 17 residues. Trimming removed 4 bases from V and 0 bases from J; junction bases left unmatched: 10. Germline V gene sequence: CDR1 SGHRS, CDR2 YFSETQ. CDR3 region: CASSRNPSGSFSYEQYF. CDR3 in DNA: TGCGCCAGCAGCCGGAATCCTAGCGGGAGCTTCTCCTACGAGCAGTACTTC.

The chain carries TRBV2 and TRBJ2-7; 10 nucleotides match TRBD2. Germline CDR1 reads SNHLY; CDR2 reads FYNNEI. The CDR3 is 20 amino acids. V lost 6 bases and J lost 0; bases outside the gene matches: 20. The chain's CDR3 is CASSRVSRAIGTSVSYEQYF. CDR3 nucleotide sequence: TGTGCCAGCAGCCGGGTGAGCAGGGCTATAGGGACTAGCGTCTCCTACGAGCAGTACTTC.

This chain connects TRBV19 to TRBJ1-2; TRBD1 might be the D (5 bases). The germline V gene has CDR1 LNHDA and CDR2 SQIVND (reference sequence). This CDR3 region has 15 residues. V was shortened by 4 bases and J by 8 bases, with 20 bases between the two germline ends. The CDR3 loop reads CASSTERGYSYGYTF. The CDR3 DNA sequence: TGTGCCAGTAGTACCGAGAGGGGTTACAGCTACGGCTACACCTTC.

The CDR3 reads CASSDREQGEQYF. The CDR3 nucleotides read TGTGCCAGCAGCGACAGGGAACAGGGCGAGCAGTACTTC. This rearrangement joins TRBV7-3 to TRBJ2-7, with 7 bases identical to TRBD1. Losses at the gene ends were 5 bases for V and 6 bases for J; bases not matched to a gene: 7. Germline assignment: CDR1 SGHTA and CDR2 FQGTGA. There are 13 residues in the CDR3. The full variable domain, in which reference TRBV7-3 and TRBJ2-7 provide the parts outside the CDR3, is GAGVSQTPSNKVTEKGKYVELRCDPISGHTALYWYRQSLGQGPEFLIYFQGTGAADDSGLPNDRFFAVRPEGSVSTLKIQRTERGDSAVYLCASSDREQGEQYFGPGTRLTVT.

The count of this clone is one. The V and J genes are TRBV9 and TRBJ2-1; D might be TRBD2 (5 bases). The CDR3 is 17 residues long. V was shortened by 3 bases and J by 5 bases, with 21 bases between the two germline ends. The V gene's germline CDR1 is SGDLS and CDR2 YYNGEE. CDR3 sequence reads: CASSANVGLFGHNEQFF. For the CDR3, the DNA is TGTGCCAGCAGCGCCAATGTCGGACTTTTTGGGCACAATGAGCAGTTCTTC.

The genes are TRBV30 and TRBJ2-7; 11 bases fit TRBD1. This CDR3 comprises 14 residues. The V gene end was trimmed by 3 bases and the J gene end by 3 bases; junction bases not matched to a gene: 4. Per germline, CDR1 GTSNPN and CDR2 SVGIG (reference sequence). CDR3 protein: CAWSQDRGLYEQYF. DNA for the CDR3: TGTGCCTGGAGCCAGGACAGGGGGCTCTACGAGCAGTACTTC.

About this clone itself: The same CDR3 arises from other DNA sequences in this sample as well. The V gene is TRBV18, the J gene TRBJ2-4, with TRBD2 matching over 8 bases. CDR1 and CDR2 (germline): KGHSH, LQKENI. Trimming took 3 bases from V and 0 from J; bases not matched to a gene: 4. The CDR3 has 16 amino acids. DNA of the CDR3: TGTGCCAGCTCACCCCGGGAGGGCCTAGCCAAAAACATTCAGTACTTC. Its translation is CASSPREGLAKNIQYF.

This chain joins TRBV5-1 and TRBJ1-3; TRBD1 aligns across 9 bases. The germline V gene encodes CDR1 SGHRS and CDR2 YFSETQ. The junction had 5 bases not matched to a gene; V was cut back by 0 bases and J by 1 base. This CDR3 comprises 17 residues. The chain's CDR3 is CASSLAGTGSSGNTIYF. Here the CDR3 DNA reads TGCGCCAGCAGCTTGGCCGGGACAGGGAGTTCTGGAAACACCATATATTTT. Looking up the rest from reference TRBV5-1 and TRBJ1-3 gives the full variable domain: KAGVTQTPRYLIKTRGQQVTLSCSPISGHRSVSWYQQTPGQGLQFLFEYFSETQRNKGNFPGRFSGRQFSNSRSEMNVSTLELGDSALYLCASSLAGTGSSGNTIYFGEGSWLTVV.

The V call is TRBV5-4, the J call TRBJ2-5, with D possibly matching TRBD1 (5 bases). Germline V lookup: CDR1 SGHNT, CDR2 YYREEE (reference sequence). CDR3 length: 13 amino acids. V gave up 4 bases and J gave up 0 bases, with 7 bases separating them. For the CDR3, the DNA is TGTGCCAGCAGCGGGGCGTACCAAGAGACCCAGTACTTC. This gives the protein CASSGAYQETQYF.

The V call is TRBV6-5, the J call TRBJ1-5; maybe TRBD1 (5 bases). The germline V and J ends were trimmed by 5 bases and 9 bases, with 17 bases remaining between them. CDR1 and CDR2 (germline): MNHEY, SVGAGI. The CDR3 is made up of 14 amino acids. The CDR3 is CASSPGLLPGPQHF. CDR3 nucleotide sequence: TGTGCCAGCAGTCCGGGACTGCTACCAGGGCCCCAGCATTTT.

This chain uses TRBV6-5 with TRBJ2-1; 7 bases line up with TRBD2. Germline assignment: CDR1 MNHEY and CDR2 SVGAGI. The CDR3 is made up of 15 amino acids. V trimming: 5 bases; J trimming: 4 bases; junction bases outside the gene matches: 8. DNA for the CDR3: TGTGCCAGCAGTGGCGGGGGAACTTTTTACAATGAGCAGTTCTTC. It codes for CASSGGGTFYNEQFF.

The rearrangement joins TRBV30 to TRBJ2-5; maybe TRBD1 (5 bases). Germline CDR1 GTSNPN, CDR2 SVGIG (reference sequence). The CDR3 is 13 residues long. The germline V and J ends were trimmed by 1 base and 5 bases, with 11 bases remaining between them. CDR3 DNA sequence: TGTGCCTGGAGTGCAGGGTCCACCGAGACCCAGTACTTC. It codes for CAWSAGSTETQYF.

The genes are TRBV27 and TRBJ1-2; tentative D call: TRBD1 (6 bases). Germline loops: CDR1 MNHEY, CDR2 SMNVEV (reference sequence). V was clipped by 6 bases and J by 4 bases, with 18 bases between them. This CDR3 is 15 amino acids long. The CDR3 protein is CASSTLPGGVYGYTF. The DNA of the CDR3 is TGTGCCAGCAGCACCCTGCCGGGGGGCGTCTATGGCTACACCTTC.

This chain links TRBV2 with TRBJ2-1; D gene unclear. Per the germline V gene, CDR1 is SNHLY and CDR2 is FYNNEI. The CDR3 spans 14 residues. V dropped 10 bases and J dropped 0 bases, with 13 bases sitting between them. This CDR3 reads CATQTPVSYNEQFF. The CDR3 nucleotides read TGTGCCACCCAAACGCCAGTCTCCTACAATGAGCAGTTCTTC.

V is TRBV11-2 and J is TRBJ2-3; TRBD2 matches at 8 bases. CDR3 size: 17 residues. V was pared by 3 bases and J by 2 bases, with 10 bases of the junction left unmatched. Germline lookup yields CDR1 SGHAT and CDR2 FQNNGV. This CDR3 reads CASSFRREGVLTDTQYF. CDR3 sequence (DNA): TGTGCCAGCAGCTTTCGCCGGGAGGGGGTCCTCACAGATACGCAGTATTTT.

The genes are TRBV28 and TRBJ1-5; tentative D call: TRBD1 (5 bases). Trimming stripped 2 bases from V and 4 bases from J, with 15 bases between. There are 16 residues in the CDR3. CDR1 MDHEN and CDR2 SYDVKM come from the germline V gene. CDR3 in DNA: TGTGCCAGCAGTTTAATGGACAAGGCGAGAAATCAGCCCCAGCATTTT. Residues: CASSLMDKARNQPQHF.

CDR3 DNA sequence: TGTGCCAGCAGTGGGTCTTGGAGCTCCTACGAGCAGTACTTC. Residues: CASSGSWSSYEQYF. The rearrangement uses TRBV6-5 and TRBJ2-7; the D is unclear. Trimming left V 5 bases short and J 0 bases short, with 11 bases between. The CDR3 is 14 residues long. CDR1 and CDR2 from the germline V gene are MNHEY and SVGAGI.